These 7 T cell receptor beta chains originate from one sample sequenced in a study of cytomegalovirus exposure and HLA in healthy donors. Only in-frame clones appear in the TCRdb table, and some are missing; sequencing was by immunoSEQ multiplex PCR. Of about 78,000 clones in the sample, almost 97% are singletons; the top ten hold approximately 1.5%. The specimen sequenced was PBMCs. These receptors all stem from a man between 18 and 35 years old in good health and CMV-seropositive.

The V gene is TRBV11-2, the J gene TRBJ2-1; the D gene is possibly TRBD1 (5 bases). Per germline, CDR1 SGHAT and CDR2 FQNNGV. With 5 bases removed from V and 5 bases from J, the gap between germline ends came to 16 bases. This CDR3 region has 15 residues. Written as DNA, the CDR3 is TGTGCCAGCAGCCTTAGTCAGGGATTCCACAATGAGCAGTTCTTC. Its protein product is CASSLSQGFHNEQFF.

CDR3 nucleotide sequence: TGTGCCAGCAGCCCTGGGGGGTGGTCCTACGAGCAGTACTTC. Encoded protein: CASSPGGWSYEQYF. V and J are TRBV7-9 and TRBJ2-7; the D gene is possibly TRBD2 (6 bases). This CDR3 is 14 amino acids long. Trimming removed 5 bases from V and 1 base from J, with 12 bases in between. Germline CDR1 and CDR2: SEHNR and FQNEAQ (reference sequence).

The J gene is TRBJ2-1, the V gene TRBV27, with a weak D call TRBD2 (5 bases). Looked up from germline, CDR1 is MNHEY and CDR2 is SMNVEV (reference sequence). The V end was cut by 7 bases, the J end by 5 bases, with 12 bases between. CDR3 length equals 13 residues. The chain's CDR3 is CASTQATNNEQFF. CDR3 nucleotide sequence: TGTGCCAGCACTCAGGCGACTAACAATGAGCAGTTCTTC.

The chain combines TRBV27 with TRBJ1-2; the D gene is possibly TRBD1 (5 bases). With 6 bases removed from V and 0 bases from J, the gap between germline ends came to 17 bases. CDR3 length equals 16 residues. Germline lookup yields CDR1 MNHEY and CDR2 SMNVEV (reference sequence). This CDR3 reads CASRPHGGFANYGYTF. In DNA, the CDR3 is TGTGCCAGCAGGCCTCACGGGGGTTTCGCTAACTATGGCTACACCTTC.

This chain joins TRBV28 and TRBJ2-1; 11 nucleotides agree with TRBD2. The length of the CDR3 is 14 residues. V dropped 6 bases and J dropped 6; count of bases not matched to a gene: 4. Germline CDR1 is MDHEN and CDR2 is SYDVKM. CDR3 protein: CASRTSGDLNEQFF. The DNA for the CDR3 is TGTGCCAGCAGGACTAGCGGGGATCTCAATGAGCAGTTCTTC.

V gene TRBV7-2 combines with J gene TRBJ1-2; 11 positions agree with TRBD1. Germline-derived CDR1 and CDR2 are SGHTA and FQGNSA. Trimming took 0 bases from V and 4 from J; bases not matched to a gene: 7. This CDR3 region has 17 residues. CDR3 protein: CASSLASGQGAGYGYTF. In DNA form, the CDR3 reads TGTGCCAGCAGCTTAGCCTCCGGACAGGGGGCCGGCTATGGCTACACCTTC.

V usage is TRBV7-9 and J usage is TRBJ1-1; D unclear. This CDR3 has 13 residues. Deletions cut 1 base from V and 6 bases from J, with 9 bases between. In germline, CDR1 is SEHNR, CDR2 FQNEAQ (reference sequence). The CDR3 sequence is CASSLDWGAEAFF. CDR3 nucleotide sequence: TGTGCCAGCAGCTTAGACTGGGGAGCTGAAGCTTTCTTT. Looking up the rest from reference TRBV7-9 and TRBJ1-1 gives the full variable domain: DTGVSQNPRHKITKRGQNVTFRCDPISEHNRLYWYRQTLGQGPEFLTYFQNEAQLEKSRLLSDRFSAERPKGSFSTLEIQRTEQGDSAMYLCASSLDWGAEAFFGQGTRLTVV.